Detailed here is one TCR beta chain. The antigen remains unidentified. The data were obtained in a study of OX40 agonist ivuxolimab in advanced cancers. Study information: Past anti-PD-1, anti-PD-L1 or anti-CTLA-4 therapy was accepted, and 40% had received some.

From germline, CDR1 is SGHDT and CDR2 YYEEEE. The V gene lost 4 bases and the J gene lost 0 bases, with 18 bases spanning the gap. This CDR3 spans 17 amino acids. Whole-study findings and limits: Among the lowest peripheral clonal expansion occurred in 0.1-3.0 mg/kg partial responders. There were, on average, more expanded clones in CD8+ T cells than in CD4+.

Sequencing was performed with immunoSEQ multiplex PCR; in TCRdb, only in-frame clones are kept and a portion is missing. Counted here are over 35,000 clones, around 89% occurring once; the ten biggest clones make up about 0.6%. The J gene is TRBJ2-3, the V gene TRBV5-6; TRBD1 or TRBD2 may be the D gene (6 bases each). The source was CD4+ or CD8+ T cells sorted from blood, collected in a trial of the OX40 agonist ivuxolimab. The sequence was collected from an adult with an advanced solid tumor such as melanoma, head and neck, liver or kidney cancer. The CDR3 nucleotides are TGTGCCAGCAGCCCAAAGTGGGGGGCCACCAGCACAGATACGCAGTATTTT. It specifies CASSPKWGATSTDTQYF.